These 31 T cell receptor beta chains originate from one sample sequenced in a study of blood T cell repertoires in COVID-19. Repertoires were generated with immunoSEQ multiplex PCR, while TCRdb's copy carries only in-frame clones and drops some. The sample lists about 56,000 clones; roughly nine tenths were seen once. Specimen: peripheral blood. The receptors originated from a human donor in a cohort sampled during active COVID-19.

CDR3 loop: CASSPRDRVFTEAFF. CDR3 DNA sequence: TGTGCCAGCTCACCACGGGACAGGGTGTTCACTGAAGCTTTCTTT. The chain joins TRBV18 to TRBJ1-1; 9 bases align to TRBD1. The CDR3 spans 15 residues. Germline V gene data show CDR1 as KGHSH and CDR2 as LQKENI. Losses at the gene ends were 1 base for V and 4 bases for J; bases not matched to a gene: 4. Drawing the rest from reference TRBV18 and TRBJ1-1, the complete variable domain is NAGVMQNPRHLVRRRGQEARLRCSPMKGHSHVYWYRQLPEEGLKFMVYLQKENIIDESGMPKERFSAEFPKEGPSILRIQQVVRGDSAAYFCASSPRDRVFTEAFFGQGTRLTVV.

The gene calls are TRBV5-4 and TRBJ1-2; no clear D. CDR3 length: 15 residues. Germline V gene lookup returns CDR1 SGHNT and CDR2 YYREEE (reference sequence). V shed 0 bases and J shed 8 bases, with 17 bases lying between them. The CDR3 bases are TGTGCCAGCAGCTTGGGAGGAGGAACTTACGTAGGCTACACCTTC. Amino acids: CASSLGGGTYVGYTF.

The chain recombines TRBV6-5 with TRBJ1-2; a weak D match, TRBD1 (5 bases). The CDR3 has 14 residues. The ends were cut back, 5 bases at V and 0 bases at J, with 10 bases in the middle. CDR1 and CDR2 (germline): MNHEY, SVGAGI. The CDR3 region has the DNA TGTGCCAGCAGTACTCAGGGTGCTAACTATGGCTACACCTTC. Translating gives CASSTQGANYGYTF.

This sequence joins TRBV4-3 and TRBJ2-5; 10 bases match TRBD2. Germline CDR1 LGHNA, CDR2 YSLEER. V was pared by 0 bases and J by 7 bases, with 8 bases of the junction left unmatched. This CDR3 comprises 16 residues. The CDR3 spells CASSQEPSGGQGTQYF. CDR3 bases: TGCGCCAGCAGCCAAGAGCCTAGCGGGGGCCAGGGGACCCAGTACTTC.

CDR3 in amino acids: CASSSVRGGTDTQYF. The DNA for the CDR3 is TGTGCCAGCAGTTCGGTGCGGGGGGGCACAGATACGCAGTATTTT. The gene calls are TRBV28 and TRBJ2-3; 8 positions agree with TRBD2. Germline trimming cut 4 bases from V and 1 base from J; bases unmatched to any gene: 4. Per germline, CDR1 MDHEN and CDR2 SYDVKM. This CDR3 region has 15 residues.

The rearrangement joins TRBV6-5 to TRBJ1-5, with D perhaps matching TRBD1 (6 bases). The germline gives CDR1 MNHEY, CDR2 SVGAGI. The CDR3 extends over 14 amino acids. Deletions cut 6 bases from V and 3 bases from J, with 12 bases between. The CDR3: CASRKGQTNQPQHF. As DNA, the CDR3 is TGTGCCAGCAGAAAGGGACAAACCAATCAGCCCCAGCATTTT.

The chain has TRBV5-8 and TRBJ2-5, with 7 bases that match TRBD1. Germline lookup yields CDR1 SGHTS and CDR2 YDEGEE. Trimming cost V 0 bases and J 5 bases; bases outside gene matches: 10. This CDR3 is 16 amino acids long. The CDR3 DNA sequence: TGTGCCAGCAGCTTGGAGGGGGCGGCTATGGTTGAGACCCAGTACTTC. Translated, it gives CASSLEGAAMVETQYF.

The chain is built from TRBV7-2 and TRBJ1-1, with D possibly TRBD1 on 6 matching bases. Deletions cut 1 base from V and 1 base from J, with 10 bases between. The germline V gene encodes CDR1 SGHTA and CDR2 FQGNSA. This CDR3 spans 15 amino acids. This CDR3 reads CASSLGGHRNTEAFF. The CDR3 DNA is TGTGCCAGCAGCTTAGGGGGGCACAGGAACACTGAAGCTTTCTTT.

The gene calls are TRBV6-2 or TRBV6-3 and TRBJ1-5; 7 positions agree with TRBD1. Germline trimming cut 5 bases from V and 3 bases from J; bases unmatched to any gene: 10. The germline gives CDR1 MNHEY, CDR2 SVGEGT. This CDR3 comprises 16 residues. CDR3 nucleotides: TGTGCCAGCAGTCCCCCCGGGACAGCGTCCAATCAGCCCCAGCATTTT. Protein product: CASSPPGTASNQPQHF.

V is TRBV18 and J is TRBJ1-2, with D possibly TRBD1 on 5 matching bases. Germline assignment: CDR1 KGHSH and CDR2 LQKENI. There are 17 residues in the CDR3. V was clipped by 3 bases and J by 5 bases, with 22 bases between them. For the CDR3, the DNA is TGTGCCAGCTCACCGACTCAGGAGGGGTCACTCGGTTATGGCTACACCTTC. Protein: CASSPTQEGSLGYGYTF.

This clone was seen only once. The CDR3 DNA reads TGTGCCAGCAGCCAATCCAGAGAGACCCAGTACTTC. This sequence encodes CASSQSRETQYF. The chain joins TRBV14 to TRBJ2-5; no definite D call. The CDR3 spans 12 residues. The V gene lost 2 bases and the J gene lost 4 bases, with 5 bases spanning the gap. Germline assignment: CDR1 SGHDN and CDR2 FVKESK.

This chain links TRBV15 with TRBJ1-2; D unresolved. This CDR3 has 15 amino acids. CDR1 and CDR2 (germline): LNHNV, YYDKDF (reference sequence). V dropped 0 bases and J dropped 5 bases, with 13 bases sitting between them. DNA for the CDR3: TGTGCCACCAGCAGAGAGAGGGCAGAAATATATGGCTACACCTTC. This codes for CATSRERAEIYGYTF.

V is TRBV11-2 and J is TRBJ1-2; D is possibly TRBD1 (5 bases). Trimming shortened V by 6 bases and J by 4 bases, and 15 bases separated the two germline ends. The CDR3 contains 14 residues. Germline V gene data show CDR1 as SGHAT and CDR2 as FQNNGV. CDR3: CASRNHQGGYGYTF. The CDR3 region has the DNA TGTGCCAGCAGAAACCACCAGGGCGGCTATGGCTACACCTTC.

The chain couples TRBV4-1 to TRBJ2-3; 10 nucleotides agree with TRBD2. In germline, CDR1 is MGHRA, CDR2 YSYEKL. V gave up 5 bases and J gave up 5 bases; unmatched junction bases: 7. The CDR3 extends over 15 amino acids. The CDR3 region has the DNA TGCGCCAGCAGCAGAAGCGGGGGGGGCGGAGATACGCAGTATTTT. It is translated as CASSRSGGGGDTQYF.

The CDR3 reads CASSLEGLAVNYNEQFF. The CDR3 DNA reads as TGTGCCAGCAGCTTGGAGGGACTAGCGGTCAATTACAATGAGCAGTTCTTC. The rearrangement joins TRBV5-6 to TRBJ2-1; 11 nucleotides line up with TRBD2. The CDR3 runs 17 residues. CDR1 is SGHDT and CDR2 is YYEEEE in the germline V gene. V lost 0 bases, J lost 4 bases, and 6 bases stayed unmatched.

The V call is TRBV28, the J call TRBJ2-4; D unclear. Germline V lookup: CDR1 MDHEN, CDR2 SYDVKM. The CDR3 runs to 12 residues. V gave up 6 bases and J gave up 6 bases, with 9 bases separating them. The CDR3 here is CASRERGNIQYF. The CDR3 bases are TGTGCCAGCAGGGAGAGAGGAAACATTCAGTACTTC.

The genes are TRBV6-5 and TRBJ1-5; a possible D gene is TRBD1 (6 bases). The V end was cut by 7 bases, the J end by 0 bases, with 13 bases between. Germline V gives CDR1 MNHEY, CDR2 SVGAGI. The CDR3 runs to 15 residues. This chain's CDR3 is CASTRGQSSNQPQHF. In DNA form, the CDR3 reads TGTGCCAGCACCCGAGGACAGAGTAGCAATCAGCCCCAGCATTTT.

The chain couples TRBV21-1 to TRBJ1-2; the D segment call TRBD1 is taken from the table without a DNA check. TRBV21-1 is recorded as a pseudogene. The CDR3 contains 16 residues. CDR3 DNA sequence: TGTGCCAGCAGCAGAACCTCGGACAGAAACCCCTATGGCTACACCTTC. It translates to CASSRTSDRNPYGYTF.

The V call is TRBV6-5, the J call TRBJ1-1, with D tentatively TRBD1 (6 bases). V lost 4 bases and J 0 bases, leaving 12 bases between the germline ends. The germline V gene has CDR1 MNHEY and CDR2 SVGAGI. The CDR3 has 15 amino acids. CDR3 sequence (DNA): TGTGCCAGCAGTTCACGAGGACAGATGAACACTGAAGCTTTCTTT. It is translated as CASSSRGQMNTEAFF.

This clone was observed a handful of times. The rearrangement joins TRBV7-9 to TRBJ1-3, with D perhaps TRBD1 (5 bases). This CDR3 is 14 amino acids long. Trimming removed 11 bases at V and 4 bases at J, with 18 bases between. Looked up from germline, CDR1 is SEHNR and CDR2 is FQNEAQ (reference sequence). The CDR3 sequence: CALAGGAGGNTIYF. CDR3 nucleotides: TGTGCCCTCGCCGGAGGGGCCGGCGGAAACACCATATATTTT.

The J gene is TRBJ2-1, the V gene TRBV19, with TRBD1 identical over 12 bases. The trim removed 6 bases at V and 6 bases at J, leaving 12 bases unmatched. This CDR3 has 17 amino acids. CDR1 is LNHDA and CDR2 is SQIVND in the germline V gene (reference sequence). The CDR3 nucleotides are TGTGCCAGTAGCCGTCCCGGGACAGGGGGCTATTCCAATGAGCAGTTCTTC. It codes for CASSRPGTGGYSNEQFF.

The rearrangement links TRBV27 to TRBJ2-2; TRBD1 is a possible D gene (5 bases). The length of the CDR3 is 15 residues. Germline V CDR1 and CDR2: MNHEY, SMNVEV (reference sequence). V lost 8 bases, J lost 1 base, and 14 bases lay in between. The CDR3 nucleotides read TGTGCCAGCCTAGGGGCCGACAGGAACACCGGGGAGCTGTTTTTT. Residues: CASLGADRNTGELFF.

This chain joins TRBV7-2 and TRBJ2-5; 9 positions match TRBD2. CDR3 size: 16 residues. With V trimmed by 0 bases and J by 4 bases, 6 bases remained unmatched. CDR1 is SGHTA and CDR2 is FQGNSA in the germline V gene. The CDR3 DNA reads TGTGCCAGCAGCTTAGCAGGCGGGGGGGGCAGAGAGACCCAGTACTTC. Translating gives CASSLAGGGGRETQYF.

The rearrangement joins TRBV27 to TRBJ2-1; 7 nucleotides line up with TRBD2. Germline CDR1 and CDR2: MNHEY and SMNVEV (reference sequence). J gave up 0 bases and V 8 bases, and 13 bases lay outside the gene matches. CDR3 length: 17 amino acids. CDR3 coding DNA: TGTGCCAGCTCCTCCCTCCTAGCGGCGTCCTCCTACAATGAGCAGTTCTTC. Translated, it gives CASSSLLAASSYNEQFF.

This sequence joins TRBV10-3 and TRBJ1-2, with a tentative D call TRBD1 (6 bases). Germline lookup yields CDR1 ENHRY and CDR2 SYGVKD. V dropped 3 bases and J dropped 4 bases, with 15 bases sitting between them. This CDR3 is built from 15 residues. The CDR3 sequence is CAISELAGAPYGYTF. The DNA of the CDR3 is TGTGCCATCAGTGAACTAGCGGGGGCCCCCTATGGCTACACCTTC.

This clone has a single count. This rearrangement joins TRBV7-9 to TRBJ2-1; 9 bases map to TRBD2. Germline CDR1 SEHNR, CDR2 FQNEAQ (reference sequence). The CDR3 totals 13 residues. DNA for the CDR3: TGTGCTGAGCGGGGGGCCCTATACAATGAGCAGTTCTTC. It codes for CAERGALYNEQFF.

V usage is TRBV5-4 and J usage is TRBJ2-7; a possible D gene is TRBD2 (5 bases). This CDR3 contains 17 residues. Trimming removed 1 base from V and 6 bases from J, with 23 bases in between. CDR1 is SGHNT and CDR2 is YYREEE in the germline V gene (reference sequence). The DNA of the CDR3 is TGTGCCAGCAGCTTGTTAAAGGACTCCCGCTTGAAAGGCGAGCAGTACTTC. It specifies CASSLLKDSRLKGEQYF.

V usage is TRBV27 and J usage is TRBJ1-5; D may be TRBD1 (6 bases). Trimming removed 6 bases at V and 3 bases at J, with 15 bases between. The CDR3 contains 15 residues. Germline CDR1 is MNHEY and CDR2 is SMNVEV (reference sequence). CDR3 loop: CASRIISGDNQPQHF. In nucleotides, the CDR3 is TGTGCCAGCAGGATAATTTCAGGGGACAATCAGCCCCAGCATTTT.

On this clone itself: One end of the junction varies from germline; a read error may be responsible. This sample also contains other DNA sequences that code for the same CDR3. The chain combines TRBV2 with TRBJ2-2; 8 bases fit TRBD2. Germline values: CDR1 SNHLY, CDR2 FYNNEI. This CDR3 contains 18 residues. The CDR3 protein is CASSERGTRSANTGELFF. The CDR3 nucleotides are TGTGCCAGTAGTGAAAGGGGGACTAGGAGCGCGAACACCGGGGAGCTGTTTTTT.

The chain is built from TRBV5-1 and TRBJ2-2, with D unresolved. The length of the CDR3 is 16 residues. V lost 4 bases and J 3 bases, leaving 16 bases between the germline ends. Germline V gives CDR1 SGHRS, CDR2 YFSETQ. The DNA of the CDR3 is TGCGCCAGCAGCGTCCGACGAGTAGCCGACACCGGGGAGCTGTTTTTT. This codes for CASSVRRVADTGELFF. The variable domain in full, completed from reference TRBV5-1 and TRBJ2-2, reads KAGVTQTPRYLIKTRGQQVTLSCSPISGHRSVSWYQQTPGQGLQFLFEYFSETQRNKGNFPGRFSGRQFSNSRSEMNVSTLELGDSALYLCASSVRRVADTGELFFGEGSRLTVL.

The rearrangement joins TRBV27 to TRBJ2-1; D is uncertain. Germline V gene lookup returns CDR1 MNHEY and CDR2 SMNVEV (reference sequence). V shed 9 bases and J shed 4 bases, with 10 bases lying between them. The CDR3 is 12 residues long. This chain's CDR3 is CASSPNYNEQFF. The DNA of the CDR3 is TGTGCCAGTTCCCCAAATTACAATGAGCAGTTCTTC.